The present TCR beta chain was sequenced within a study of T-cell reconstitution after alpha-beta-depleted transplantation in children. This clonotype was detected ten times or more. Construction of the TCRbeta library involved unique molecular identifiers. Each CDR3 protein gets one entry after TCRdb re-called the PCR reads with MiXCR. The table includes over 70,000 distinct CDR3 sequences, roughly 8% detected once. Trimming took off 5 bases at V and 5 bases at J, with 18 bases between the two ends. The CDR3 sequence is 15 residues long. Germline V gene sequence: CDR1 SGHAT, CDR2 FQNNGV. The input for sequencing was PBMCs from the stem cell graft donor, taken from the stem cell graft. This receptor was taken from a human donor who donated a stem cell graft to a child with congenital amegakaryocytic thrombocytopenia. This chain uses TRBV11-2 with TRBJ2-5; D might be TRBD1 (6 bases). CDR3 sequence: CASSTNSGAGETQYF. The CDR3 region has the DNA TGTGCCAGCAGCACAAATTCAGGGGCAGGGGAGACCCAGTACTTC.